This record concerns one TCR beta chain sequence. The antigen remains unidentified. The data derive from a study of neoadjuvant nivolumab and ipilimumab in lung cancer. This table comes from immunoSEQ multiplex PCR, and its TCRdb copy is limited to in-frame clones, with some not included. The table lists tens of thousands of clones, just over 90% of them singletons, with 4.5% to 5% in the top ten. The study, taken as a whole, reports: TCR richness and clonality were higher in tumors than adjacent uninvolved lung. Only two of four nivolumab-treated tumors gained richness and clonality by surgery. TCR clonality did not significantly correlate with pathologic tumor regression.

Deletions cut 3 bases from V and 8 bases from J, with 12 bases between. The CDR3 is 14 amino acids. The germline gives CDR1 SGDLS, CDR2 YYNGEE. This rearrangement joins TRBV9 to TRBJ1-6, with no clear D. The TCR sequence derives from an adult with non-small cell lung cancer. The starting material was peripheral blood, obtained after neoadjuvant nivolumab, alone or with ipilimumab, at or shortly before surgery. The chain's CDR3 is CASSERTVDSPLHF. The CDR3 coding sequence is TGTGCCAGCAGCGAGAGGACGGTAGATTCACCCCTCCACTTT. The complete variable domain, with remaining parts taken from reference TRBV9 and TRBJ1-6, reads DSGVTQTPKHLITATGQRVTLRCSPRSGDLSVYWYQQSLDQGLQFLIQYYNGEERAKGNILERFSAQQFPDLHSELNLSSLELGDSALYFCASSERTVDSPLHFGNGTRLTVT.